This T cell receptor beta chain was observed in a study of cytomegalovirus exposure and HLA in healthy donors. As for the study in general: Genotyping of 398 donors showed that roughly 80% belonged to the Caucasian-associated ancestry cluster. Overall study results and limits: A few CMV-associated chains were confirmed in vitro to be specific for CMV antigens. Further analysis was carried out later, and it showed several of the most significant clusters appearing linked to common viral pathogens. Generally TCR sequences proved uncommon, though certain public TCRs appeared in numerous donors.

Germline CDR1 and CDR2: SNHLY and FYNNEI. The CDR3 consists of 14 residues. The V end lost 4 bases, the J end lost 4 bases, and 11 bases lay between the germline ends. The PCR employed 60 Vbeta primers together with 13 Jbeta primers. The data were produced by immunoSEQ multiplex PCR, yet TCRdb's version contains in-frame clones alone and is incomplete. Among about 120,000 clones listed, just under 75% were seen once. This clone was found a few times. Antigen: not known. This TCR was sampled from a human donor in good health. This chain uses TRBV2 with TRBJ1-5; no clear D gene. Sequencing input: PBMCs. The CDR3 DNA reads as TGTGCCAGCAGTGTAACGGGAGGGAATCAGCCCCAGCATTTT. This sequence encodes CASSVTGGNQPQHF.